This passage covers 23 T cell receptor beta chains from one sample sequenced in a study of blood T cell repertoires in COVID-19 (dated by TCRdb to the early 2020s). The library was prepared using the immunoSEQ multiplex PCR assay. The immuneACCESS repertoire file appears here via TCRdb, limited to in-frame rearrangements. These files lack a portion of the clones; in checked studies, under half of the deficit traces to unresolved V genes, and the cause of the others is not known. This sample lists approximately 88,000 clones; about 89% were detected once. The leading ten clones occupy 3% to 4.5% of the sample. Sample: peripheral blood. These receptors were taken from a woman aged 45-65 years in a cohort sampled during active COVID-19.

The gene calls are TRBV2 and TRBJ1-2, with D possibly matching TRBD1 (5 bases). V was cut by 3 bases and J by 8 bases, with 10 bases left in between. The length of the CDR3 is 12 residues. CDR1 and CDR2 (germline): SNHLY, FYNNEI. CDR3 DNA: TGTGCCAGCAGTGACGGAAGGGGCGGCTACACCTTC. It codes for CASSDGRGGYTF.

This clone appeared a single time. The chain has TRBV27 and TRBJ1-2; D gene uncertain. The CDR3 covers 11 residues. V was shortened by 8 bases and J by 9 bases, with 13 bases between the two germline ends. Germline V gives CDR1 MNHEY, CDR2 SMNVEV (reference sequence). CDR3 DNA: TGTGCCAGCGGAGGATTTGGGAGCTACACCTTC. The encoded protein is CASGGFGSYTF.

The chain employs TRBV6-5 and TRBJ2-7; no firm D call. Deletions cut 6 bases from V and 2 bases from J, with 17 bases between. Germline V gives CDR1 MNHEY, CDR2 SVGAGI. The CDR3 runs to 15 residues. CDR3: CASRDKLRRPYEQYF. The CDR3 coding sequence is TGTGCCAGCAGAGATAAGTTAAGGAGACCCTACGAGCAGTACTTC.

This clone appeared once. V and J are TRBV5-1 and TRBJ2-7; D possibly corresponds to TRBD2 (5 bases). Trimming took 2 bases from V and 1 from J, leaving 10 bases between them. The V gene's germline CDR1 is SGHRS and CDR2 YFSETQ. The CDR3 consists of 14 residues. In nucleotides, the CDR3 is TGCGCCAGCAGCTTTGCGGGTGATTCCTACGAGCAGTACTTC. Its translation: CASSFAGDSYEQYF.

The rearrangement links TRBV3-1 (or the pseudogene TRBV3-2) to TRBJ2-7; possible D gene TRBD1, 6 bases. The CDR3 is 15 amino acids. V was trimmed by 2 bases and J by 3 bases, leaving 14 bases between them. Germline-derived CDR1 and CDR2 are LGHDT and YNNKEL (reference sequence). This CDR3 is CASSQRGRGHYEQYF. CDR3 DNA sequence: TGTGCCAGCAGCCAACGGGGCAGGGGCCACTACGAGCAGTACTTC.

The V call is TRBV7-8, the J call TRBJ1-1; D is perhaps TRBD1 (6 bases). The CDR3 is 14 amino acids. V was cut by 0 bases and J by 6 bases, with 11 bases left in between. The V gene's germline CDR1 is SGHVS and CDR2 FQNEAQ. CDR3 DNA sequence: TGTGCCAGCAGCTTAGCGCTAAAGGGGGCTGAAGCTTTCTTT. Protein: CASSLALKGAEAFF.

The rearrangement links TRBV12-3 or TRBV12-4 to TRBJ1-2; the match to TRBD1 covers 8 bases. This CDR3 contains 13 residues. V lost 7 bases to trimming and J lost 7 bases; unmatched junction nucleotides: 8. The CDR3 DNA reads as TGTGCCAGCACCTGGACAGGGTCGCGTGGCTACACCTTC. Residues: CASTWTGSRGYTF.

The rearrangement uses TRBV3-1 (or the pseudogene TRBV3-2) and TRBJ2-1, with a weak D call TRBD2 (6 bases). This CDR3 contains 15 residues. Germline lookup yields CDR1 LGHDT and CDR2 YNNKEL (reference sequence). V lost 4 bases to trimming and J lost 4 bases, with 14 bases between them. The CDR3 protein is CASSPLAGGYNEQFF. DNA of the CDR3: TGTGCCAGCAGCCCCTTAGCTGGGGGGTACAATGAGCAGTTCTTC.

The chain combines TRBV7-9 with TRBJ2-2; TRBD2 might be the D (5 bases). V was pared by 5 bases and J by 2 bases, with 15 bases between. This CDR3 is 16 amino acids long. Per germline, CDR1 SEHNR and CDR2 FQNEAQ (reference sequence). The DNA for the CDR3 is TGTGCCAGCAGCCCCGCGTCCGGGGATAACACCGGGGAGCTGTTTTTT. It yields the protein CASSPASGDNTGELFF.

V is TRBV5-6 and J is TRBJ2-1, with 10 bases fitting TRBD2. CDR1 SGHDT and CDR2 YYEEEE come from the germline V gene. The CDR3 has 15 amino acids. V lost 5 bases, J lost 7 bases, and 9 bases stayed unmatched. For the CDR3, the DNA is TGTGCCAGCAGGGTCCTAGCGGGAGAACGGAATGAGCAGTTCTTC. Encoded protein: CASRVLAGERNEQFF.

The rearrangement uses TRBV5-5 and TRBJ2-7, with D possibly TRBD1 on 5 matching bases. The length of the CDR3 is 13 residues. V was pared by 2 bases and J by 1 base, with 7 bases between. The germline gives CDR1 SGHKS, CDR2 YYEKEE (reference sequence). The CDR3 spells CASSFRASYEQYF. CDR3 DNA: TGTGCCAGCAGCTTCAGGGCTTCCTACGAGCAGTACTTC. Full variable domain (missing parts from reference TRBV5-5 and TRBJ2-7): DAGVTQSPTHLIKTRGQQVTLRCSPISGHKSVSWYQQVLGQGPQFIFQYYEKEERGRGNFPDRFSARQFPNYSSELNVNALLLGDSALYLCASSFRASYEQYFGPGTRLTVT.

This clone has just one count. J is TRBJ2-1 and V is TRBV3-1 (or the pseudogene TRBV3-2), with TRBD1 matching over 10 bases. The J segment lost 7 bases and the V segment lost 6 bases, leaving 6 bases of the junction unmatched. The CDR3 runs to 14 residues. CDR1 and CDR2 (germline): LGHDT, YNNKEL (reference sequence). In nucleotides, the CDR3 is TGTGCCAGCAGAGACAGGGGGCGTCCGAATGAGCAGTTCTTC. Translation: CASRDRGRPNEQFF.

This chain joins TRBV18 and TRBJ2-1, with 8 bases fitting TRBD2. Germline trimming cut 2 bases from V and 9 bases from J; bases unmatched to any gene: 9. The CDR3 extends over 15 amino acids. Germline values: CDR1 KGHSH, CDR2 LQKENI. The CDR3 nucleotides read TGTGCCAGCTCACCATCGGGACTAGGGTCAAGTGAGCAGTTCTTC. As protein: CASSPSGLGSSEQFF.

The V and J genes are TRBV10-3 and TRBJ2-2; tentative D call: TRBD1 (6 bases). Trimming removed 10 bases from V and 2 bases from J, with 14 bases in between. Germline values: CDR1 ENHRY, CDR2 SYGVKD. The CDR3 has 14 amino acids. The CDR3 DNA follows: TGTGCCACTAAGGACAGCCTAAACACCGGGGAGCTGTTTTTT. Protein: CATKDSLNTGELFF.

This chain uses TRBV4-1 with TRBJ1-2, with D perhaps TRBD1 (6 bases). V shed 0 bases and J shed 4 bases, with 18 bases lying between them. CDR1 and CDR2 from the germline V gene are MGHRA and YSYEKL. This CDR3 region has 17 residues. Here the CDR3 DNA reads TGCGCCAGCAGCCAAGATCAGGCCCTTCAGGGGATCTATGGCTACACCTTC. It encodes CASSQDQALQGIYGYTF.

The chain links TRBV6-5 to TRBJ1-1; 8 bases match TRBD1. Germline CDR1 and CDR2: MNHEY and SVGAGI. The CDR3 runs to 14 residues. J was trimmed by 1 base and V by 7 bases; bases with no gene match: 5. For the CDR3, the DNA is TGTGCCAGCACCCTCCAGGGGGCGAACACTGAAGCTTTCTTT. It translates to CASTLQGANTEAFF.

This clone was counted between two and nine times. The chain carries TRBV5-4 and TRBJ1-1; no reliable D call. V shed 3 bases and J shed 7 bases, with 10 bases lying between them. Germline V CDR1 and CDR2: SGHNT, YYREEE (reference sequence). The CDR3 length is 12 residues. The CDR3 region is CASSSSGSEAFF. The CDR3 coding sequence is TGTGCCAGCAGCTCGTCCGGGAGTGAAGCTTTCTTT. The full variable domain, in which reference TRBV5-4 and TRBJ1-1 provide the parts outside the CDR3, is ETGVTQSPTHLIKTRGQQVTLRCSSQSGHNTVSWYQQALGQGPQFIFQYYREEENGRGNFPPRFSGLQFPNYSSELNVNALELDDSALYLCASSSSGSEAFFGQGTRLTVV.

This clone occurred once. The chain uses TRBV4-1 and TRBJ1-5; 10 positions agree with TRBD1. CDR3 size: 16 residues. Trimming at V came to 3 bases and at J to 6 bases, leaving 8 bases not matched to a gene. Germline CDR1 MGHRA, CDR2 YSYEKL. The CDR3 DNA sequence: TGCGCCAGCAGCCACCTAGACAGGGGGCCGGGTCAGCCCCAGCATTTT. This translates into CASSHLDRGPGQPQHF.

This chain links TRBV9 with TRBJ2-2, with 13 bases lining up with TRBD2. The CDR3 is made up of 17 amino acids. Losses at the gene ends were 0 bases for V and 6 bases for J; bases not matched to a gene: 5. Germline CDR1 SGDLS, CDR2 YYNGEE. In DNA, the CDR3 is TGTGCCAGCAGCGTAGCTCGGACTAGCGGGAGTGCCGGGGAGCTGTTTTTT. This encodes CASSVARTSGSAGELFF.

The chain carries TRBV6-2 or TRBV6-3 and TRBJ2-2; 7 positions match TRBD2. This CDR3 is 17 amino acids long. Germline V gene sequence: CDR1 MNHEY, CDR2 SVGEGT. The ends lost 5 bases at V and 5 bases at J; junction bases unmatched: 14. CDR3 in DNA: TGTGCCAGCAGTGATAGTGGGGGGGACTGGGGTACCGGGGAGCTGTTTTTT. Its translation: CASSDSGGDWGTGELFF.

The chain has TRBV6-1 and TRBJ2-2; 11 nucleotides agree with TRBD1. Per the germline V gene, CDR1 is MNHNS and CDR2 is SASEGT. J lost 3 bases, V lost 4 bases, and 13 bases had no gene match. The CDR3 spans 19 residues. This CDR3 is CASSGRYGQGARHTGELFF. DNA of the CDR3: TGTGCCAGCAGTGGCCGATATGGACAGGGGGCGCGCCACACCGGGGAGCTGTTTTTT.

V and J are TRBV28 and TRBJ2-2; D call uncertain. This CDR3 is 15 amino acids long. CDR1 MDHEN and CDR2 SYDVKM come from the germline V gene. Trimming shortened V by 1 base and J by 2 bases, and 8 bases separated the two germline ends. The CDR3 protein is CASSLSSGNTGELFF. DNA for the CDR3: TGTGCCAGCAGTTTATCTTCAGGCAACACCGGGGAGCTGTTTTTT. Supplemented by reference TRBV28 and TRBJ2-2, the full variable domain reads DVKVTQSSRYLVKRTGEKVFLECVQDMDHENMFWYRQDPGLGLRLIYFSYDVKMKEKGDIPEGYSVSREKKERFSLILESASTNQTSMYLCASSLSSGNTGELFFGEGSRLTVL.

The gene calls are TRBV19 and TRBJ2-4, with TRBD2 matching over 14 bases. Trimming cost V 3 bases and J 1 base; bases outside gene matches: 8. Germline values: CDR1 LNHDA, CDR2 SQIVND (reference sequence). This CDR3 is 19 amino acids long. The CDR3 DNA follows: TGTGCCAGTAGTATTGTTGGACTAGCGGGAGGAGGCGCCAAAAACATTCAGTACTTC. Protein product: CASSIVGLAGGGAKNIQYF.